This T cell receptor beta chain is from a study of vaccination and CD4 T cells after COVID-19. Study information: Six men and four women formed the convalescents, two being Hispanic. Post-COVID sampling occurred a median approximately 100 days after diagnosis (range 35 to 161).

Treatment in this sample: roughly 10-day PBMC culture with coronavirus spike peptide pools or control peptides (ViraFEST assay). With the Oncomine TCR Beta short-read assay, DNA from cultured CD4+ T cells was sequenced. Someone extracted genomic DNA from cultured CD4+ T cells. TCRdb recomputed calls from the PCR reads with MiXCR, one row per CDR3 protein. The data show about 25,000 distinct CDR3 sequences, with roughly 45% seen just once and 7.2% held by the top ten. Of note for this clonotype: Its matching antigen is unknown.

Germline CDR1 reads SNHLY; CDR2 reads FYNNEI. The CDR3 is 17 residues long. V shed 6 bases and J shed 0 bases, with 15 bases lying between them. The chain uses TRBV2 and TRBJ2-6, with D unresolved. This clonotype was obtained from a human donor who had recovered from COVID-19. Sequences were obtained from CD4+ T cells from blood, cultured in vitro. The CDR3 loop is CASSMGAAASGANVLTF. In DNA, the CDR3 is TGTGCCAGCAGCATGGGTGCCGCGGCCTCTGGGGCCAACGTCCTGACTTTC.